These 25 T cell receptor beta chains share one sample of origin, sequenced in a study of T cell responses to AZD1222 COVID-19 vaccine. Clones were sequenced by immunoSEQ multiplex PCR, and TCRdb holds only the in-frame ones, with some missing. In the table there are 130,000 to 150,000 clones, around nine tenths of which are singletons. Sequenced here: peripheral blood, sampled 28 days after the second AZD1222 dose. The receptors shown here come from an adult who received the AZD1222 COVID-19 vaccine.

CDR3 region: CASSLRTEGGYTF. The CDR3 coding sequence is TGTGCCAGCAGCTTAAGAACGGAGGGAGGCTACACCTTC. The rearrangement links TRBV7-2 to TRBJ1-2; unclear D gene. From germline, CDR1 is SGHTA and CDR2 FQGNSA. There are 13 residues in the CDR3. Trimming took off 2 bases at V and 8 bases at J, with 12 bases between the two ends.

The gene calls are TRBV27 and TRBJ2-1; D call uncertain. V was clipped by 7 bases and J by 4 bases, with 11 bases between them. This CDR3 is built from 13 residues. CDR1 and CDR2 (germline): MNHEY, SMNVEV (reference sequence). CDR3 sequence reads: CASTPRPYNEQFF. The CDR3 DNA reads as TGTGCCAGCACCCCCCGCCCGTACAATGAGCAGTTCTTC.

J is TRBJ1-1 and V is TRBV6-2 or TRBV6-3; D is undetermined. Trimming cost V 2 bases and J 1 base, with 5 bases left between them. The CDR3 loop spans 13 amino acids. Germline V gene lookup returns CDR1 MNHEY and CDR2 SVGEGT. CDR3 amino acids: CASSYAGNTEAFF. CDR3 DNA sequence: TGTGCCAGCAGTTACGCGGGGAACACTGAAGCTTTCTTT.

DNA of the CDR3: TGTGCCTGGAGGACCGGGACAGGGGGCACTGAAGCTTTCTTT. Amino acids: CAWRTGTGGTEAFF. This chain connects TRBV30 to TRBJ1-1; 11 bases align to TRBD1. Germline CDR1 GTSNPN, CDR2 SVGIG (reference sequence). The CDR3 runs to 14 residues. J was trimmed by 4 bases and V by 3 bases; bases with no gene match: 4.

The V call is TRBV28, the J call TRBJ1-1; D is perhaps TRBD1 (5 bases). Germline CDR1 and CDR2: MDHEN and SYDVKM. The CDR3 consists of 15 residues. Trimming stripped 7 bases from V and 1 base from J, with 16 bases between. The CDR3 region has the DNA TGTGCCAGCACTCTAGGGAGGGGTACGAACACTGAAGCTTTCTTT. Translating gives CASTLGRGTNTEAFF.

The rearrangement links TRBV5-1 to TRBJ1-1; D not certain. Germline V gene sequence: CDR1 SGHRS, CDR2 YFSETQ. The V and J ends lost 5 bases and 1 base respectively, with 6 bases between them. The CDR3 loop spans 12 amino acids. This CDR3 reads CASRLANTEAFF. The CDR3 bases are TGCGCCAGCAGACTCGCGAACACTGAAGCTTTCTTT.

J is TRBJ1-6 and V is TRBV5-1, with D perhaps matching TRBD1 (6 bases). The germline V and J ends were trimmed by 7 bases and 4 bases, with 12 bases remaining between them. CDR3 size: 14 residues. From germline, CDR1 is SGHRS and CDR2 YFSETQ. The CDR3 sequence: CASRDTLYNSPLHF. DNA of the CDR3: TGCGCCAGCCGGGACACACTTTATAATTCACCCCTCCACTTT.

This sequence joins TRBV18 and TRBJ2-5; tentative D call: TRBD2 (6 bases). The CDR3 extends over 16 amino acids. Germline V gene data show CDR1 as KGHSH and CDR2 as LQKENI. The germline V and J ends were trimmed by 3 bases and 5 bases, with 19 bases remaining between them. The CDR3 nucleotides read TGTGCCAGCTCACCTCCTCCGGGGGTCAAGGGGGAGACCCAGTACTTC. Translated, it gives CASSPPPGVKGETQYF.

The genes are TRBV2 and TRBJ1-5; the D is unclear. The CDR3 loop spans 14 amino acids. V was cut by 2 bases and J by 3 bases, with 8 bases left in between. The germline V gene has CDR1 SNHLY and CDR2 FYNNEI. The CDR3 loop reads CASSEFSDNQPQHF. The CDR3 DNA sequence: TGTGCCAGCAGTGAATTCAGTGACAATCAGCCCCAGCATTTT.

The rearrangement uses TRBV6-6 and TRBJ1-2; 9 nucleotides agree with TRBD1. Trimming took 6 bases from V and 13 from J; bases not matched to a gene: 9. The CDR3 totals 12 residues. Germline values: CDR1 MNHNY, CDR2 SVGAGI (reference sequence). The CDR3 protein is CASRSNRGPCTF. In nucleotides, the CDR3 is TGTGCCAGCAGATCAAACAGGGGGCCCTGCACCTTC.

CDR3 nucleotide sequence: TGCGCCAGCAGCCTAGGGAGGGGGCGATACGAGCAGTACTTC. Amino acids: CASSLGRGRYEQYF. The V gene is TRBV5-1, the J gene TRBJ2-7; D could derive from TRBD1 or TRBD2 (7 bases each). The CDR3 sequence is 14 residues long. The ends were cut back, 4 bases at V and 4 bases at J, with 15 bases in the middle. The germline CDR1 and CDR2 sequences are SGHRS and YFSETQ.

This chain uses TRBV28 with TRBJ2-7; 14 bases fit TRBD2. CDR1 is MDHEN, CDR2 SYDVKM, per germline. With 4 bases clipped from V and 2 bases from J, the junction kept 7 bases outside the gene matches. CDR3 length: 17 residues. CDR3 sequence: CASSSTSGRAGPYEQYF. In DNA, the CDR3 is TGTGCCAGCAGTTCGACTAGCGGGAGGGCCGGCCCCTACGAGCAGTACTTC.

The rearrangement joins TRBV27 to TRBJ2-7, with a weak D call TRBD1 (6 bases). The CDR3 runs 18 residues. V lost 5 bases and J 1 base, leaving 24 bases between the germline ends. The V gene's germline CDR1 is MNHEY and CDR2 SMNVEV (reference sequence). The CDR3 region is CASSPRIRQVGASYEQYF. Here the CDR3 DNA reads TGTGCCAGCAGTCCCCGAATACGACAGGTCGGCGCGTCCTACGAGCAGTACTTC.

This sequence joins TRBV11-1 and TRBJ1-4; D unresolved. This CDR3 is built from 17 residues. CDR1 and CDR2 (germline): SGHAT, FQDESV (reference sequence). V lost 0 bases and J 7 bases, leaving 18 bases between the germline ends. The CDR3: CASSLARWPHPTEKLFF. The CDR3 DNA follows: TGTGCCAGCAGCTTAGCCCGGTGGCCACACCCTACTGAAAAACTGTTTTTT.

This clone was recorded once. The sample holds other DNA sequences that translate to the same CDR3. The V gene is TRBV18, the J gene TRBJ1-5; D not resolved. V was shortened by 3 bases and J by 1 base, with 4 bases between the two germline ends. CDR1 KGHSH and CDR2 LQKENI come from the germline V gene. The length of the CDR3 is 13 residues. DNA for the CDR3: TGTGCCAGCTCACCTGGCAGCAATCAGCCCCAGCATTTT. Translated, it gives CASSPGSNQPQHF.

The V gene is TRBV12-5, the J gene TRBJ2-1; 8 bases match TRBD2. Germline CDR1 LGHNT, CDR2 FRNRAP. The CDR3 has 15 amino acids. V shed 5 bases and J 6 bases; nucleotides not matched to a gene: 9. The CDR3 region has the DNA TGTGCTAGTGGTACCACTAGCGGAGACCTCAATGAGCAGTTCTTC. It encodes CASGTTSGDLNEQFF.

This clone has just one count. The chain carries TRBV6-5 and TRBJ1-5, with a tentative D call TRBD1 (5 bases). The CDR3 covers 16 residues. The V end was cut by 4 bases, the J end by 6 bases, with 19 bases between. Germline V CDR1 and CDR2: MNHEY, SVGAGI. The DNA for the CDR3 is TGTGCCAGCAGTTCGACCGGGACCGAGTGGCGTCAGCCCCAGCATTTT. It specifies CASSSTGTEWRQPQHF.

This chain's CDR3 is CAWSVGGFYNEQFF. In DNA, the CDR3 is TGTGCCTGGAGTGTAGGTGGATTCTACAATGAGCAGTTCTTC. This sequence joins TRBV30 and TRBJ2-1; D unclear. Between the trimmed V and J ends, which lost 0 bases and 3 bases, there was a span of 9 bases. This CDR3 has 14 amino acids. Germline values: CDR1 GTSNPN, CDR2 SVGIG (reference sequence).

The table lists this clone with a count of one. This chain joins TRBV11-2 and TRBJ1-1; perhaps TRBD1 as D (6 bases). Trimming took off 4 bases at V and 0 bases at J, with 15 bases between the two ends. Germline CDR1 is SGHAT and CDR2 is FQNNGV. This CDR3 is 16 amino acids long. The CDR3 DNA sequence: TGTGCCAGCAGCTCGTCGACAGGATACATGAACACTGAAGCTTTCTTT. This translates into CASSSSTGYMNTEAFF. The full variable domain, in which reference TRBV11-2 and TRBJ1-1 provide the parts outside the CDR3, is EAGVAQSPRYKIIEKRQSVAFWCNPISGHATLYWYQQILGQGPKLLIQFQNNGVVDDSQLPKDRFSAERLKGVDSTLKIQPAKLEDSAVYLCASSSSTGYMNTEAFFGQGTRLTVV.

The rearrangement joins TRBV6-4 to TRBJ2-6; 11 positions match TRBD1. The CDR3 is 17 amino acids. V shed 5 bases and J 0 bases; nucleotides not matched to a gene: 3. The germline V gene has CDR1 MRHNA and CDR2 SNTAGT. Here the CDR3 DNA reads TGTGCCAGCAGTACCGGGACAGGGGGCTCTGGGGCCAACGTCCTGACTTTC. It yields the protein CASSTGTGGSGANVLTF.

The J gene is TRBJ2-6, the V gene TRBV18, with TRBD1 as a possible D gene (5 bases). This CDR3 is 17 amino acids long. V lost 2 bases and J lost 0, with 11 bases in between. Per the germline V gene, CDR1 is KGHSH and CDR2 is LQKENI. The CDR3 sequence: CASSPRQYLSGANVLTF. As DNA, the CDR3 is TGTGCCAGCTCACCAAGACAGTACCTCTCTGGGGCCAACGTCCTGACTTTC.

The V and J genes are TRBV5-4 and TRBJ1-2; D is undetermined. Trimming took off 0 bases at V and 6 bases at J, with 9 bases between the two ends. CDR3 length equals 13 residues. The germline V gene encodes CDR1 SGHNT and CDR2 YYREEE (reference sequence). For the CDR3, the DNA is TGTGCCAGCAGCTTGGCCCGCGGCGATGGCTACACCTTC. Amino acid sequence: CASSLARGDGYTF.

J is TRBJ1-2 and V is TRBV10-3, with 7 bases that match TRBD1. CDR1 and CDR2 from the germline V gene are ENHRY and SYGVKD. The CDR3 is 15 amino acids. The junction had 13 bases not matched to a gene; V was cut back by 8 bases and J by 4 bases. For the CDR3, the DNA is TGTGCCATCGGCCGACCGGGACAGTCTTCCTATGGCTACACCTTC. It codes for CAIGRPGQSSYGYTF.

J is TRBJ2-2 and V is TRBV4-3; TRBD1 matches 11 bases. Losses at the gene ends were 1 base for V and 5 bases for J; bases not matched to a gene: 6. Germline V CDR1 and CDR2: LGHNA, YSLEER. CDR3 length: 17 amino acids. CDR3 residues: CASSQGGTGGITGELFF. CDR3 sequence (DNA): TGCGCCAGCAGCCAAGGAGGGACAGGGGGTATAACCGGGGAGCTGTTTTTT.

There are a few counts of this clone. The chain is built from TRBV20-1 and TRBJ1-5, with a possible D match to TRBD1 (5 bases). CDR3 length: 14 residues. Germline V gene sequence: CDR1 DFQATT, CDR2 SNEGSKA (reference sequence). V lost 3 bases to trimming and J lost 6 bases, with 15 bases between them. The CDR3 coding sequence is TGCAGTGCTAGTCTGGCAGGGTTTGGTCAGCCCCAGCATTTT. It is translated as CSASLAGFGQPQHF.